This record looks at one T cell receptor (beta chain) sequence and its context. Its antigen specificity is not known. Base qualities are not provided; no much larger clone lies one nucleotide away. The data were taken from a study of T cell clones after liver transplantation (dated by TCRdb to the late 2010s). Turning to the overall study: ITN030ST, the source of the samples, was a randomized trial that attempted immunosuppression withdrawal within 2 years of liver transplantation. Donor-reactive T cell clones were identified by TCRbeta sequencing following a pre-transplant mixed lymphocyte reaction and were subsequently tracked in post-transplant blood. As an antigen-independent comparator for donor-reactive sequences, third party-reactive TCRbeta sequences were also identified from pre-transplant MLRs. Three of the eight recipients were HCV-positive; the others were transplanted for non-autoimmune, non-viral indications. No induction therapy was given to the subjects, and standard immunosuppression was administered until randomization at 12-24 months post-transplant. Tolerance was defined as complete withdrawal of immunosuppression for at least one year without a rise in liver enzymes beyond twice the upper limit of normal. Blood samples were collected pre-transplant, pre-randomization before withdrawal, and post-randomization after either full withdrawal or failed withdrawal. Of the 8 liver transplant recipients making up the studied cohort, 3 were classified as tolerant and 5 as non-tolerant.

Reading the label with the study, this specimen's time point is: pre-transplant. Unstimulated PBMCs, after thawing, were stained for CD3, CD4 and CD8 and then FACS-sorted into CD3+CD4+ and CD3+CD8+ populations. Each of the 8 studied subjects was randomized to immunosuppression withdrawal. The Qiagen DNeasy Blood and Tissue Kit was used for genomic DNA isolation. On the study overall, not on this receptor specifically: When repertoire turnover was accounted for, significantly reduced detection of donor-reactive sequences was found in 7 of 8 subjects for CD4 and in 8 of 8 subjects for CD8. A significant post-transplant decrease in circulating donor-reactive CD4 TCRbeta sequences was observed in 5 of 8 subjects, irrespective of tolerance or HCV status. In two subjects, low numbers of available donor cells limited the measurable donor-reactive repertoire. Without allograft tissue specimens, donor-reactive T cells may have migrated into the graft rather than being deleted. The conclusions were considered preliminary, being limited by small, heterogeneous patient numbers and non-standardized post-transplant time points. Donor-reactive sequences decreased more than third party-reactive sequences, which suggests partial antigen-specific deletion that was not related to withdrawal success.

Based on the germline V gene (reference sequence), the CDR1 and CDR2 sequences are LNHDA and SQIVND. V is pruned by 6 bases and J by 5 bases, leaving 10 bases of the junction without a gene match. The CDR3 runs 14 amino acids, cysteine and phenylalanine included. The kept DNA is CDR3 alone, 42 bases in frame from the first base. High-throughput TCRbeta CDR3 sequencing of frozen genomic DNA was performed by immunoSEQ, including PCR amplification, mapping, bias correction and internal controls. As for the authors' bioinformatics: Productive rearrangements were retained, and unique TCRbeta sequences were defined by the CDR3 nucleotide sequence together with the V and J gene. A sequence counted as donor-reactive only if the sequence showed at least 5-fold expansion in CFSE-low cells compared with unstimulated pre-transplant cells and had a frequency of at least 0.01%. Minimum frequency thresholds were set for each subject on the basis of the unstimulated sample with the lowest template count, so that a detection power of at least 90% was ensured. Jensen-Shannon divergence between the top 1000 TCRbeta sequences post- versus pre-transplant served as the measure of repertoire turnover. Changes in detection of donor-reactive sequences were assessed with two-sided Fisher's exact tests. TCRdb limited this immuneACCESS table to in-frame rearrangements with V and J called. A share of clones is missing; checked studies link under half to unresolved V genes, and the rest is unexplained. D and trimming come from the DNA, and the V and J calls and clone size come from that table. The sample table holds 45,000 to 55,000 clones, of which approximately 84% were seen once. In total, the top ten clones hold over 6.5% of the sample.

Rearrangement joined TRBV19 to TRBJ2-7; TRBD1 aligns with 7 central bases. The receptor was derived from a human donor who received a liver transplant. The material was CD4+ T cells from blood, obtained before liver transplant. Read as DNA, the sequence is TGTGCCAGTAGCATAAGGGGGCGCCGGGACGAGCAGTACTTC. Its translation reads: CASSIRGRRDEQYF. Extended through the reference TRBV19 and TRBJ2-7 proteins, this CDR3 yields the full variable domain: DGGITQSPKYLFRKEGQNVTLSCEQNLNHDAMYWYRQDPGQGLRLIYYSQIVNDFQKGDIAEGYSVSREKKESFPLTVTSAQKNPTAFYLCASSIRGRRDEQYFGPGTRLTVT.